This TCR beta chain was recorded in a study of T cells in Graves' hyperthyroidism and ophthalmopathy. The CDR3 contains 14 residues. Trimming took off 4 bases at V and 0 bases at J, with 10 bases between the two ends. CDR1 is MGHDK, CDR2 SYGVNS, per germline. Amplified TCR beta CDR3 regions came from RNA transcripts. When the TCR CDR3 underwent first-round RT-PCR, the HTBI primer set was used. One entry per CDR3 protein, called by TCRdb with MiXCR from the multiplex PCR reads. The sample lists hundreds of thousands of distinct CDR3 sequences, around 21% seen once, with 34% in the top ten. Clinical symptoms, serum thyroxine, TRAb, thyroid ultrasound and orbital computed tomography informed diagnoses. The source of the PBMCs was around 9 ml of fresh peripheral blood.

The sample consisted of blood. The genes are TRBV25-1 and TRBJ2-7; D unclear. This sequence was found in a man aged 30-40 years with Graves' ophthalmopathy. CDR3 sequence reads: CASSATLSSYEQYF. The CDR3 DNA sequence: TGTGCCAGCAGTGCGACACTCAGCTCCTACGAGCAGTACTTC.